Listed here is a single TCR beta chain. The record originates from a study of blood T cell repertoires in COVID-19. Looking at the study overall: The United States, Italy and Spain were the sources of the acute and convalescent COVID-19 samples. The cDNA or gDNA used as material had been derived from T cells, B-cell-depleted T cells, or PBMCs.

V lost 2 bases and J lost 2; bases outside the gene matches: 3. CDR1 is SGHVS, CDR2 FNYEAQ, per germline. The CDR3 has 16 amino acids. As handled by the study authors: Reference gene primer amplification yielded estimated nucleated cell counts. Produced via immunoSEQ multiplex PCR; TCRdb's table is partial and in-frame only. Clone size and V and J calls were adopted from that table, with D and trimming inferred from the DNA. This sample has about 190,000 clones; 80% to 90% occur once, and the top ten carry about 1.1%. This receptor was obtained from a man aged 25-40 years with acute or convalescent COVID-19. The sample was peripheral blood. The V gene is TRBV7-6, the J gene TRBJ1-6; TRBD1 matches 7 bases. The CDR3 here is CASSLMQGAYNSPLHF. The CDR3 region has the DNA TGTGCCAGCAGCTTAATGCAGGGGGCCTATAATTCACCCCTCCACTTT.